This TCR beta chain originates from a study of blood T cell repertoires in COVID-19. Study details: Spain, Italy and the United States supplied samples that represented acute and convalescent COVID-19. PBMCs, B-cell-depleted T cells, or T cells were the source of the cDNA or gDNA that made up the material.

Original handling: Nucleated cell counts were estimated from reference gene primer amplification. Clones were sequenced by immunoSEQ multiplex PCR, and TCRdb holds only the in-frame ones, with some missing. V, J and clone size derive from that table, while D and trimming were established from the DNA sequence. The sample has over 90,000 clones, about four fifths seen once; the top ten hold under 5.5%. CDR3 length: 13 amino acids. Germline V gene lookup returns CDR1 SGHAT and CDR2 FQNNGV. V lost 5 bases, J lost 2 bases, and 9 bases lay in between. The sequencing input was peripheral blood. This sequence originates from a man older than 75 with COVID-19, enrolled during active disease. The chain employs TRBV11-2 and TRBJ2-5; possibly TRBD1 for D (5 bases). CDR3 protein: CASSRDSQETQYF. The DNA of the CDR3 is TGTGCCAGCAGCCGTGACAGTCAAGAGACCCAGTACTTC.